What follows are 18 T cell receptor beta chains derived from one specimen sequenced in a study of blood T cell repertoires in COVID-19 (dated by TCRdb to about 2020). Receptor libraries were prepared by the immunoSEQ multiplex PCR assay. TCRdb mirrors the immuneACCESS table, restricted to in-frame sequences. Some clones are absent from its copies; in checked studies, under half trace to an unresolved V gene, and the reason for the others is unknown. The sample table contains around 340,000 clones; only one count was recorded for 65% to 90% of them. The ten largest clones add up to approximately 4.4% of the sample. The sample was PBMCs or T cells enriched from blood (not recorded which). The receptors derive from a middle-aged woman with acute COVID-19.

V gene TRBV28 combines with J gene TRBJ2-1, with no clear D. The germline CDR1 and CDR2 sequences are MDHEN and SYDVKM. V was shortened by 6 bases and J by 8 bases, with 17 bases between the two germline ends. This CDR3 is built from 14 residues. Here the CDR3 DNA reads TGTGCCAGCAGCCCGGTGAGTCTGGTCCATGAGCAGTTCTTC. Protein product: CASSPVSLVHEQFF.

V gene TRBV6-5 combines with J gene TRBJ1-1, with D perhaps TRBD1 (6 bases). The germline V gene encodes CDR1 MNHEY and CDR2 SVGAGI. The CDR3 is 16 residues long. V was pared by 0 bases and J by 1 base, with 12 bases between. The CDR3 here is CASSYSKGQSNTEAFF. The DNA of the CDR3 is TGTGCCAGCAGTTACTCGAAGGGACAATCGAACACTGAAGCTTTCTTT.

The rearrangement joins TRBV7-8 to TRBJ2-3; the D is unclear. Germline CDR1 and CDR2: SGHVS and FQNEAQ. Deletions cut 4 bases from V and 14 bases from J, with 13 bases between. The CDR3 length is 11 residues. This CDR3 reads CASSSSSQWYF. CDR3 sequence (DNA): TGTGCCAGCAGCTCCTCTTCCCAGTGGTATTTT.

The V and J genes are TRBV27 and TRBJ1-6, with a weak D call TRBD1 (6 bases). The CDR3 is 17 residues long. CDR1 is MNHEY and CDR2 is SMNVEV in the germline V gene (reference sequence). With 1 base removed from V and 8 bases from J, the gap between germline ends came to 18 bases. For the CDR3, the DNA is TGTGCCAGCAGTTTATGGGGGGGCAGGGAGGAGTATTCACCCCTCCACTTT. This encodes CASSLWGGREEYSPLHF.

This chain uses TRBV25-1 with TRBJ2-5, with 8 nucleotides matching TRBD2. J gave up 5 bases and V 3 bases, and 5 bases lay outside the gene matches. The CDR3 loop spans 14 amino acids. In germline, CDR1 is MGHDK, CDR2 SYGVNS. The CDR3, as DNA: TGTGCCAGCAGTGAGGCGGGGGGCCTCGAGACCCAGTACTTC. Translated: CASSEAGGLETQYF. Supplemented by reference TRBV25-1 and TRBJ2-5, the full variable domain reads EADIYQTPRYLVIGTGKKITLECSQTMGHDKMYWYQQDPGMELHLIHYSYGVNSTEKGDLSSESTVSRIRTEHFPLTLESARPSHTSQYLCASSEAGGLETQYFGPGTRLLVL.

This chain links TRBV19 with TRBJ2-4; 7 nucleotides line up with TRBD1. The V gene end was trimmed by 9 bases and the J gene end by 0 bases; junction bases not matched to a gene: 5. The CDR3 covers 14 residues. Germline V gene lookup returns CDR1 LNHDA and CDR2 SQIVND (reference sequence). This chain's CDR3 is CASRDRIAKNIQYF. Written as DNA, the CDR3 is TGTGCCAGCCGGGACAGAATAGCCAAAAACATTCAGTACTTC. Looking up the rest from reference TRBV19 and TRBJ2-4 gives the full variable domain: DGGITQSPKYLFRKEGQNVTLSCEQNLNHDAMYWYRQDPGQGLRLIYYSQIVNDFQKGDIAEGYSVSREKKESFPLTVTSAQKNPTAFYLCASRDRIAKNIQYFGAGTRLSVL.

This clone showed up just a few times. V gene TRBV7-3 combines with J gene TRBJ2-1; D might be TRBD1 (5 bases). Trimming took 2 bases from V and 4 from J, leaving 6 bases between them. CDR1 SGHTA and CDR2 FQGTGA come from the germline V gene. This CDR3 region has 13 residues. In nucleotides, the CDR3 is TGTGCCAGCAGCTTATCAGGGTACAATGAGCAGTTCTTC. Its translation: CASSLSGYNEQFF. Together with reference TRBV7-3 and TRBJ2-1, the CDR3 gives the full variable domain: GAGVSQTPSNKVTEKGKYVELRCDPISGHTALYWYRQSLGQGPEFLIYFQGTGAADDSGLPNDRFFAVRPEGSVSTLKIQRTERGDSAVYLCASSLSGYNEQFFGPGTRLTVL.

The genes are TRBV5-1 and TRBJ1-2; 12 bases align to TRBD1. Per the germline V gene, CDR1 is SGHRS and CDR2 is YFSETQ. The V and J ends lost 2 bases and 7 bases, in that order; junction bases with no gene match: 6. The CDR3 has 15 residues. CDR3 sequence (DNA): TGCGCCAGCAGCTTTGGGGACAGGGGGCTCGGTGGCTACACCTTC. It translates to CASSFGDRGLGGYTF.

The table lists this clone with a few counts. The chain joins TRBV18 to TRBJ2-5; D possibly corresponds to TRBD2 (5 bases). Germline CDR1 KGHSH, CDR2 LQKENI. This CDR3 comprises 12 residues. Trimming removed 4 bases from V and 5 bases from J, with 8 bases in between. CDR3 sequence reads: CASSRGYETQYF. The CDR3 bases are TGTGCCAGCTCACGAGGGTATGAGACCCAGTACTTC. The variable domain in full, with the rest retrieved from reference TRBV18 and TRBJ2-5, is NAGVMQNPRHLVRRRGQEARLRCSPMKGHSHVYWYRQLPEEGLKFMVYLQKENIIDESGMPKERFSAEFPKEGPSILRIQQVVRGDSAAYFCASSRGYETQYFGPGTRLLVL.

CDR3 protein: CASSQLRDRASPLAKNIQYF. The CDR3, as DNA: TGCGCCAGCAGCCAACTAAGGGACAGGGCATCCCCATTAGCCAAAAACATTCAGTACTTC. The chain has TRBV4-3 and TRBJ2-4; 9 bases are a match to TRBD1. The CDR3 totals 20 residues. J was trimmed by 0 bases and V by 2 bases; bases with no gene match: 14. CDR1 is LGHNA, CDR2 YSLEER, per germline.

This chain uses TRBV4-3 with TRBJ1-4, with 9 bases fitting TRBD1. CDR1 and CDR2 from the germline V gene are LGHNA and YSLEER. The J segment lost 6 bases and the V segment lost 4 bases, leaving 6 bases of the junction unmatched. The CDR3 is 15 amino acids. Written as DNA, the CDR3 is TGCGCCAGCAGCCTATGGGACAGGGAACATGAAAAACTGTTTTTT. The encoded protein is CASSLWDREHEKLFF.

This sequence joins TRBV14 and TRBJ2-3; D not resolved. The V gene lost 1 base and the J gene lost 1 base, with 12 bases spanning the gap. CDR3 length: 16 amino acids. CDR1 and CDR2 (germline): SGHDN, FVKESK. The CDR3 DNA sequence: TGTGCCAGCAGCCAAGGAGCTGGTTCCGGCACAGATACGCAGTATTTT. Translation: CASSQGAGSGTDTQYF. The variable domain in full, completed from reference TRBV14 and TRBJ2-3, reads EAGVTQFPSHSVIEKGQTVTLRCDPISGHDNLYWYRRVMGKEIKFLLHFVKESKQDESGMPNNRFLAERTGGTYSTLKVQPAELEDSGVYFCASSQGAGSGTDTQYFGPGTRLTVL.

The V and J genes are TRBV6-2 or TRBV6-3 and TRBJ1-5; possibly TRBD1 for D (6 bases). Trimming took 6 bases from V and 4 from J, leaving 10 bases between them. CDR1 and CDR2 (germline): MNHEY, SVGEGT. CDR3 length: 13 amino acids. CDR3 sequence reads: CASSNTGNQPQHF. CDR3 sequence (DNA): TGTGCCAGCAGCAATACAGGGAATCAGCCCCAGCATTTT.

This clone occurred a few times. The chain combines TRBV5-4 with TRBJ1-1; 8 bases are shared with TRBD1. V gave up 1 base and J gave up 5 bases; unmatched junction bases: 16. The CDR3 length is 18 residues. Germline V CDR1 and CDR2: SGHNT, YYREEE (reference sequence). CDR3 protein: CASSLFSGGGGYSTEAFF. The DNA of the CDR3 is TGTGCCAGCAGCTTGTTTTCAGGGGGCGGAGGATATAGTACTGAAGCTTTCTTT. Together with reference TRBV5-4 and TRBJ1-1, the CDR3 gives the full variable domain: ETGVTQSPTHLIKTRGQQVTLRCSSQSGHNTVSWYQQALGQGPQFIFQYYREEENGRGNFPPRFSGLQFPNYSSELNVNALELDDSALYLCASSLFSGGGGYSTEAFFGQGTRLTVV.

V and J are TRBV7-2 and TRBJ2-1; 7 bases fit TRBD2. Trimming at V came to 3 bases and at J to 9 bases, leaving 8 bases not matched to a gene. This CDR3 contains 14 residues. Germline CDR1 is SGHTA and CDR2 is FQGNSA. DNA of the CDR3: TGTGCCAGCAGCTTGTTGCGGGGGAGGTCTGAGCAGTTCTTC. Translating gives CASSLLRGRSEQFF.

This chain joins TRBV6-2 or TRBV6-3 and TRBJ2-2; D perhaps matches TRBD1 (6 bases). CDR1 and CDR2 from the germline V gene are MNHEY and SVGEGT. The CDR3 spans 17 residues. Trimming took 0 bases from V and 3 from J, leaving 14 bases between them. CDR3: CASSYSTGRVDTGELFF. The CDR3 region has the DNA TGTGCCAGCAGTTACTCGACAGGAAGAGTGGACACCGGGGAGCTGTTTTTT.

The DNA for the CDR3 is TGTGCCAGCAGTTTACGGGACAGCGTTAACACTGAAGCTTTCTTT. Translated: CASSLRDSVNTEAFF. The chain recombines TRBV28 with TRBJ1-1; TRBD1 aligns across 7 bases. Trimming took 2 bases from V and 2 from J; bases not matched to a gene: 5. Germline CDR1 reads MDHEN; CDR2 reads SYDVKM. The CDR3 runs 15 residues.

J is TRBJ1-1 and V is TRBV19, with D possibly matching TRBD1 (6 bases). Germline V lookup: CDR1 LNHDA, CDR2 SQIVND (reference sequence). V was pared by 7 bases and J by 1 base, with 13 bases between. The CDR3 contains 14 residues. The CDR3, as DNA: TGTGCCAGTACTACAAGGGGGGGGAACACTGAAGCTTTCTTT. Protein sequence: CASTTRGGNTEAFF.